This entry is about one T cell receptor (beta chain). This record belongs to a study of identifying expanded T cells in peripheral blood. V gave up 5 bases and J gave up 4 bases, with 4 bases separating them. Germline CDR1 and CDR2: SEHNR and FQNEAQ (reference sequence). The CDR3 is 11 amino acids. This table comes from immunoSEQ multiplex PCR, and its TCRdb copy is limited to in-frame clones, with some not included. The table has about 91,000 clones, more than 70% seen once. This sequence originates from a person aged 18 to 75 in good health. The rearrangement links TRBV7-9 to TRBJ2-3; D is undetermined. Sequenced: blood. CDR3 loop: CASSLPDTQYF. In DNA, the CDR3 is TGTGCCAGCAGCCTACCAGATACGCAGTATTTT.